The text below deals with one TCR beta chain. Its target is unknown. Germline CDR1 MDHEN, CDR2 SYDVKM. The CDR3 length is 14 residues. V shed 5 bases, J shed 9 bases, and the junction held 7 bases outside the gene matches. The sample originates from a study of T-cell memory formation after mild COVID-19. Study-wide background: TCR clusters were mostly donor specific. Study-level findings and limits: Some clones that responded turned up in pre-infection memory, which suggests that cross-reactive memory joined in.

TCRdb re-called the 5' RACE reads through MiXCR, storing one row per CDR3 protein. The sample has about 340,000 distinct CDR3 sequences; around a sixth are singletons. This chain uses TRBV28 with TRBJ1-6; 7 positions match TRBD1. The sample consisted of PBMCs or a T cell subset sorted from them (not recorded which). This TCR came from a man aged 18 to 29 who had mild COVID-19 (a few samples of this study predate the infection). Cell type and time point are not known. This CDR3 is CASSPGGQFSPLHF. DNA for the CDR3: TGTGCCAGCAGTCCAGGGGGACAGTTTTCACCCCTCCACTTT.